The following is a T cell receptor beta chain sequence with its context. It lacks a known antigen. One base away there is no much larger clone; base qualities are not given. The identical CDR3 is also encoded by other nucleotide sequences in the sample. The cohort was made up of around 720 healthy bone marrow donors. All cohort members were sampled while nominally healthy, although unrecorded immune exposures were likely present. The donor was CMV seropositive and belonged to the group of some 290 seropositive cohort members. A peripheral blood sample was provided by each donor, and peripheral blood mononuclear cells were used for TCR beta sequencing. Genomic DNA extraction from the blood cell samples was performed with the Qiagen DNeasy Blood Extraction Kit. Libraries came from the immunoSEQ multiplex PCR assay. For the multiplex PCR, a mixture combining 60 forward primers for TCR Vbeta segments and 13 reverse primers for TCR Jbeta segments was used. The CDR3 region of rearranged TCR beta genes was amplified from genomic DNA with a multiplex PCR assay. Amplified TCR beta libraries were sequenced as 87-base-pair reads on the Illumina HiSeq System. In the original analysis: Across the 670 or so repertoires, a later analysis counted roughly 84 million unique TCR beta chains, 9.5 million to 13 million of which were shared by at least two donors. To remove PCR and sequencing errors, raw reads were error-corrected and collapsed into unique sequences using a nearest-neighbor algorithm that merged closely related sequences. To assign V, D and J gene segments, CDR3 sequences were aligned to IMGT reference sequences. For a sequence to be retained, a match of at least six nucleotides to both a V gene segment and a J gene segment was required. Rearrangements were classified as productive when the CDR3 lacked stop codons and remained in frame with V and J, and all other rearrangements were classified as non-productive. CDR3 was defined by IMGT convention, running from the second conserved V-encoded cysteine to the conserved J-encoded phenylalanine. In an earlier analysis of some 550 of the donors, sequences lacking an unambiguous match to a single V gene segment were excluded. An earlier analysis of several hundred of the donors called V segments functional above 56.7% productive rearrangements and segregating when the between-donor standard deviation exceeded 5%. To diagnose cytomegalovirus status from the catalog of TCR beta chain sequences, a statistical classification framework was built. V and J gene assignment, in a later analysis, came from comparing TCR nucleotide sequences with IMGT/GENE-DB human TR gene sequences. Using the TCRdist pipeline, a later analysis assigned CDR3 sequences along with most-parsimonious VDJ recombination scenarios. In a later analysis, each TCR beta chain was defined by its CDR3 amino acid sequence together with its V-gene family, and reads lacking a unique V-gene family were excluded. In a later analysis, a few hundred highly shared, low-generation-probability nucleotide sequences were removed to address suspected cross-contamination and a sequencing artifact. For each public chain, a later analysis derived a clonal expansion index from normalized ranks of inferred template counts within each repertoire. In a later analysis, generation probabilities were computed with a VDJ recombination model fitted to out-of-frame rearrangements, and the resulting probabilities were checked against IGoR. Hypergeometric tests were used in a later analysis to score TCR-TCR, TCR-HLA and TCR-CMV co-occurrence, with a repertoire-size bias correction applied to the TCR pairs. False discovery rates were estimated in a later analysis by permuting HLA or CMV assignments 20 times. A later analysis grouped co-occurring TCRs with DBSCAN, adding TCRdist sequence similarity when clustering within HLA-allele-positive subsets. Repertoires with fewer than 30,000 or more than 120,000 public chains were left out of co-occurrence clustering, as were a handful of repertoires with anomalous nucleotide sharing. TCRdb re-hosts the immuneACCESS table, in-frame sequences only. Its copies lack some clones; in the studies checked, an unresolved V gene accounts for under half of them, and the cause for the rest is not known. That table furnishes V, J and clone size, whereas the DNA furnished D and trimming. Across this sample there are more than 150,000 clones, with roughly 80% seen only once. The leading ten clones occupy roughly 2.6% of the sample.

The CDR3, cysteine through phenylalanine, is 15 amino acids long. Only the CDR3 DNA stays, 45 bases, in frame from base 1. The germline V end is reduced by 1 base and the J end by 10 bases; junction bases left unmatched: 7. The germline V gene supplies CDR1 SNHLY and CDR2 FYNNEI. The data were taken from a study of cytomegalovirus exposure and HLA in healthy donors (dated 2017 in TCRdb). Study-wide context: An earlier analysis of 550 to 700 of the donors reported more than 250 Gb of sequence data and 117 million unique TCR beta sequences from about 179 million T cells. A later genetic analysis used genome-wide SNP genotypes for 398 of the 666 donors, treating that subset as a discovery cohort. An earlier analysis of approximately 640 of the donors applied high-throughput TCR beta sequencing to assess whether each TCR beta V gene segment acted as functional or pseudogenic. HLA typing included class I and class II loci at four-digit resolution. To study patterns of TCR occurrence, a later analysis re-analyzed previously published TCR beta repertoires from 666 donors and added high-resolution HLA genotyping. Because of strong linkage in the cohort, five DR-DQ haplotypes were treated as single units for association and clustering. All discovery cohort repertoires had been generated on a single sequencing platform. The study aimed to test whether signatures of past pathogen exposure could be identified by cataloging public T cell receptors. A separate validation cohort of about 110 different subjects was used in addition to the roughly 700-subject first cohort. To predict cytomegalovirus infection status, the study combined high-throughput TCR immunosequencing, statistical association of individual TCRs with disease status, and machine learning. An early release that covered about 600 HLA-typed donors contained about 300 gigabases of sequencing data and about 84 million unique TCR sequences. Typing coverage varied by locus: about 620-630 donors for A, B, C, DRB1 and DQB1; about 520 for DQA1; approximately 570 for DPA1; approximately 470 for DPB1. In the later analysis, no new phenotypic data were used to find candidate immune exposures; instead, reliance was placed on TCR beta sequences and their occurrence across donors. The genetic ancestry cluster associated with self-reported Caucasian donors included about 84% of the approximately 410 genotyped donors. Across 398 genotyped donors of the cohort, an average of roughly 250,000 unique TCR beta nucleotide sequences per donor were sequenced, and roughly 17% of those sequences were non-productive. Using immunosequencing, the study profiled T cell repertoires from 666 subjects and related those repertoires to cytomegalovirus serostatus. Donor age, sex, ethnicity and CMV serostatus were compiled together with the repertoire data. Broad study findings and their caveats: Immune exposure information for the cohort was limited to CMV serostatus. In a later analysis, HLA-associated TCR beta chains were found to be more clonally expanded and to have lower generation probabilities than equally common non-associated chains. Assigning TCR associations to individual alleles was difficult when HLA alleles, especially DR and DQ, strongly co-occurred. Some IMGT-functional V segments, including TRBV6-2 and TRBV6-3, could not be told apart with the 87-base-pair reads, so those segments were excluded. A later genetic analysis reported fewer N-insertions in productive TCRs among donors in an Asian-associated ancestry cluster than the roughly 700-donor mean. Roughly 17 rarely observed V segments, including chromosome 9 orphons, were excluded from the earlier analysis of 550 to 700 of the donors because counts were too low. In an earlier analysis of some 500 of the donors, most TCR beta V segments were observed in productive rearrangements about 87% or about 30% of the time, broadly matching IMGT annotations. According to a later analysis, TCR association rates differed among HLA loci, with DRB1 alleles showing the most associated TCRs and HLA-C alleles showing the fewest. Linkage disequilibrium might explain the correlated functional status among segregating V segments, but an unknown experimental factor could not be excluded. A later analysis found that most CMV-associated TCR beta chains appeared HLA-restricted, with HLA associations seemingly driven largely by CMV exposure. Roughly uniform sequencing depth across donors was assumed in presence/absence analyses, although this assumption may not hold. In vitro tests confirmed that a few of the cytomegalovirus-associated TCR beta chains recognize cytomegalovirus antigens. In the study, about 150 TCR beta chains were listed as associated with cytomegalovirus. A cluster of highly shared sequence variants was judged likely to represent a technical artifact of the sequencing pipeline. Because HLA typing was missing for some donors at each locus, association tests included only the typed subset. At a false discovery rate of 0.05, a later analysis linked 15,000 to 20,000 TCR beta sequences to specific HLA alleles. It was suggested by the authors that the approach could potentially be generalized to other disease states and immunological phenotypes. Most TCR sequences were seen in very few donors, while some public TCRs were found in many individuals. A later genetic analysis associated a missense DCLRE1C variant with V-gene and J-gene trimming of TCR beta chains, and an independent cohort replicated the association. A further reported finding was that TCR beta sequences accurately predicted the HLA-A and HLA-B alleles for most subjects in the first cohort. This cohort had only TCR beta chains sequenced, and the lack of alpha or paired-chain data limited which features could be detected. Cytomegalovirus status was reported to be diagnosed by the classifier with high specificity and sensitivity in both the original and validation cohorts. In a later analysis, several top co-occurrence clusters were reported to appear linked to parvovirus B19, influenza, CMV and Epstein-Barr virus.

The sequenced sample was PBMCs. The rearrangement joined TRBV2 to TRBJ2-1; 10 bases in between match TRBD2. The sequence was collected from a woman aged 45-59 years in good health and CMV-seropositive. The DNA sequence is given as TGTGCCAGCAGTGAAGGGGTAGCGGGGGGTCAGGAGCAGTTCTTC. Its protein is CASSEGVAGGQEQFF.